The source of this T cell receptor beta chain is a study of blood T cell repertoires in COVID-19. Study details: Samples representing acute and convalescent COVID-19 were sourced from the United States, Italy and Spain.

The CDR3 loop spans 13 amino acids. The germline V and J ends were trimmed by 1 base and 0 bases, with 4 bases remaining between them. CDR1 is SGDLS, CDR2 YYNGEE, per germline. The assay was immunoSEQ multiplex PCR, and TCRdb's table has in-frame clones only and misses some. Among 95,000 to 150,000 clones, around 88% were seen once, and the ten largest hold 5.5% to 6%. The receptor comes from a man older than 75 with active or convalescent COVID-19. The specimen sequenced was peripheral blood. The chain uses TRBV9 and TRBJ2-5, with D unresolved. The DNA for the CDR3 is TGTGCCAGCAGCGTAACAAACCAAGAGACCCAGTACTTC. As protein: CASSVTNQETQYF.